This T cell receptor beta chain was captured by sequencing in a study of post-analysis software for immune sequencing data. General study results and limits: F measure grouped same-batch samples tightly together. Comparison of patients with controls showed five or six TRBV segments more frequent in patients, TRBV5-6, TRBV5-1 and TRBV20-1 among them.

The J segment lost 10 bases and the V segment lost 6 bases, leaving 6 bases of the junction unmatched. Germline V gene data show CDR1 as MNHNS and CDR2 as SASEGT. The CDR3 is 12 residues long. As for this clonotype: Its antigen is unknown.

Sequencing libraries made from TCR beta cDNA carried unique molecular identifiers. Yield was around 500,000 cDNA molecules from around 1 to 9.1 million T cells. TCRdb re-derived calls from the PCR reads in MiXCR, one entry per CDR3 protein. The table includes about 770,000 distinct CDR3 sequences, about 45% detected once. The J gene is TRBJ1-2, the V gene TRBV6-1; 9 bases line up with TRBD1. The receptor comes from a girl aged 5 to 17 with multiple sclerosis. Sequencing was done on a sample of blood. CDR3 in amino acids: CASSPTGGAYTF. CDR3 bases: TGTGCCAGCAGCCCCACAGGGGGCGCCTACACCTTC.